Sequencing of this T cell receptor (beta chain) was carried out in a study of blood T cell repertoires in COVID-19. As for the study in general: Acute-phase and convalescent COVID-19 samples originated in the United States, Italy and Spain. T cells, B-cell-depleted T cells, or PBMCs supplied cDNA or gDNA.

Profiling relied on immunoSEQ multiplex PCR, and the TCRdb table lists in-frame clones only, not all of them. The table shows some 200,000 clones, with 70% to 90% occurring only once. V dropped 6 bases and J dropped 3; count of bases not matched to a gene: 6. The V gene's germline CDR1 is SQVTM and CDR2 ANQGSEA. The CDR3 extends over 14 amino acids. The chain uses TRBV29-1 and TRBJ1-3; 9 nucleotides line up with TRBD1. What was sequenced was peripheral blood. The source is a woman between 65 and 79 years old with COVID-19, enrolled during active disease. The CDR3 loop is CSVETGGGGNTIYF. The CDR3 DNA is TGCAGCGTCGAAACAGGGGGCGGTGGAAACACCATATATTTT.